This T cell receptor (beta chain) came from a study of cytomegalovirus exposure and HLA in healthy donors. Clones were sequenced by immunoSEQ multiplex PCR, and TCRdb holds only the in-frame ones, with some missing. Here the sample spans a few hundred thousand clones, roughly 90% being singletons. The CDR3 consists of 14 residues. V dropped 3 bases and J dropped 6 bases, with 13 bases sitting between them. Germline V lookup: CDR1 SGDLS, CDR2 YYNGEE. The receptor comes from a man younger than 45 in good health and CMV-seronegative. The chain employs TRBV9 and TRBJ2-1; D perhaps matches TRBD2 (5 bases). Specimen: PBMCs. CDR3 DNA: TGTGCCAGCAGCGAGGCGGGCATGGGCAATGAGCAGTTCTTC. It encodes CASSEAGMGNEQFF.